This T cell receptor (beta chain) was found in a study of blood T cell repertoires in COVID-19. Study-wide background: Sites in the United States, Italy and Spain provided acute and convalescent COVID-19 samples. The cDNA or gDNA used as material had been derived from T cells, B-cell-depleted T cells, or PBMCs.

This clone appeared a few times. This CDR3 spans 15 amino acids. Trimming shortened V by 3 bases and J by 5 bases, and 17 bases separated the two germline ends. Germline values: CDR1 SGHDT, CDR2 YYEEEE. TCRdb keeps only in-frame clones here, not all; method: immunoSEQ multiplex PCR. The table records 200,000 or so clones, roughly 80% of them present only once. The sequenced material came from peripheral blood. The gene calls are TRBV5-6 and TRBJ1-2, with D unresolved. The sequence was obtained from a woman in her thirties with acute or convalescent COVID-19. The CDR3 bases are TGTGCCAGCAGCTCCACCGCCGGGTATGTGTATGGCTACACCTTC. This encodes CASSSTAGYVYGYTF.